The 23 T cell receptor beta chains presented below share a single source sample, sequenced in a study of CD8 T cells in ankylosing spondylitis. TCRdb recomputed calls from the 5' RACE reads with MiXCR, one row per CDR3 protein. The table includes tens of thousands of distinct CDR3 sequences, more than 25% detected once. Sequencing was carried out using synovial fluid, either unsorted or a sorted T cell fraction (not recorded which). The origin of the receptors is a male donor with ankylosing spondylitis.

The rearrangement joins TRBV4-1 to TRBJ2-7; perhaps D is TRBD1 or TRBD2 (5 bases each). Germline CDR1 reads MGHRA; CDR2 reads YSYEKL. Trimming removed 0 bases at V and 7 bases at J, with 13 bases between. This CDR3 spans 14 amino acids. The CDR3 DNA reads as TGCGCCAGCAGCCAAGAGGGACCACTGGAGGAGCAGTACTTC. Its protein product is CASSQEGPLEEQYF.

The chain recombines TRBV6-4 with TRBJ2-1; the D gene is possibly TRBD1 (6 bases). This CDR3 is built from 15 residues. Looked up from germline, CDR1 is MRHNA and CDR2 is SNTAGT. Trimming stripped 0 bases from V and 3 bases from J, with 9 bases between. CDR3 nucleotide sequence: TGTGCCAGCAGTGACTCGGCAGGGGACTACAATGAGCAGTTCTTC. It yields the protein CASSDSAGDYNEQFF.

CDR3 sequence reads: CASILAGGTNEQFF. The CDR3, as DNA: TGTGCCAGCATCCTAGCGGGAGGGACCAATGAGCAGTTCTTC. The chain links TRBV6-1 to TRBJ2-1; 12 nucleotides agree with TRBD2. The CDR3 is made up of 14 amino acids. Trimming removed 7 bases from V and 6 bases from J; junction bases left unmatched: 4. CDR1 is MNHNS, CDR2 SASEGT, per germline.

The sample holds a few counts of this clonotype. V and J are TRBV6-4 and TRBJ1-1, with no clear D. Trimming removed 0 bases from V and 1 base from J, with 6 bases in between. The germline V gene encodes CDR1 MRHNA and CDR2 SNTAGT. The length of the CDR3 is 14 residues. CDR3 residues: CASSDSAENTEAFF. The DNA for the CDR3 is TGTGCCAGCAGTGACTCCGCAGAGAACACTGAAGCTTTCTTT.

In its sample, this clonotype was seen a few times. The V call is TRBV13, the J call TRBJ2-3, with 9 bases lining up with TRBD2. There are 17 residues in the CDR3. Trimming at V came to 5 bases and at J to 3 bases, leaving 12 bases not matched to a gene. Germline CDR1 and CDR2: PRHDT and FYEKMQ (reference sequence). CDR3 DNA: TGTGCCAGCAGCCGCGGGATGGCGGGAGGGAAAACAGATACGCAGTATTTT. This gives the protein CASSRGMAGGKTDTQYF.

V usage is TRBV7-9 and J usage is TRBJ2-3; TRBD1 aligns across 9 bases. Germline-derived CDR1 and CDR2 are SEHNR and FQNEAQ (reference sequence). Unmatched junction bases numbered 8, after V lost 5 bases and J lost 2 bases. The CDR3 loop spans 16 amino acids. This CDR3 is CASSPQDRGATDTQYF. For the CDR3, the DNA is TGTGCCAGCAGCCCGCAGGACAGGGGCGCCACAGATACGCAGTATTTT.

This clonotype appeared a few times. This chain uses TRBV9 with TRBJ2-1; D unresolved. Germline CDR1 SGDLS, CDR2 YYNGEE. V was clipped by 1 base and J by 0 bases, with 8 bases between them. This CDR3 is built from 15 residues. CDR3 sequence: CASSVSGSSYNEQFF. The CDR3 region has the DNA TGTGCCAGCAGCGTATCAGGAAGCTCCTACAATGAGCAGTTCTTC.

This clonotype was seen repeatedly, ten times or more. This chain uses TRBV15 with TRBJ2-3, with 9 bases matching TRBD2. This CDR3 is built from 16 residues. V gave up 1 base and J gave up 2 bases; unmatched junction bases: 4. Looked up from germline, CDR1 is LNHNV and CDR2 is YYDKDF (reference sequence). CDR3 region: CATSRGLADHTDTQYF. As DNA, the CDR3 is TGTGCCACCAGCAGAGGACTAGCGGATCACACAGATACGCAGTATTTT.

V gene TRBV20-1 combines with J gene TRBJ2-1; 9 positions agree with TRBD2. J gave up 3 bases and V 0 bases, and 9 bases lay outside the gene matches. Germline V gene data show CDR1 as DFQATT and CDR2 as SNEGSKA (reference sequence). The CDR3 contains 17 residues. The CDR3 loop reads CSARDKRLAAIYNEQFF. CDR3 sequence (DNA): TGCAGTGCTAGAGATAAAAGACTAGCGGCTATCTACAATGAGCAGTTCTTC.

J is TRBJ2-3 and V is TRBV6-1; 10 bases fit TRBD2. Trimming took 3 bases from V and 4 from J; bases not matched to a gene: 10. The CDR3 consists of 17 residues. Germline CDR1 is MNHNS and CDR2 is SASEGT. Written as DNA, the CDR3 is TGTGCCAGCAGTGACCCATTAGCGGGAGGCACGGCAGATACGCAGTATTTT. Its protein product is CASSDPLAGGTADTQYF.

This clonotype showed up many times. The chain links TRBV4-1 to TRBJ1-6, with TRBD1 matching 8 bases. From germline, CDR1 is MGHRA and CDR2 YSYEKL. The CDR3 runs 14 residues. V dropped 1 base and J dropped 10; count of bases not matched to a gene: 3. The CDR3 nucleotides are TGCGCCAGCAGCCAAGCAGGGGGCGGGTCACCCCTCCACTTT. Residues: CASSQAGGGSPLHF.

The genes are TRBV20-1 and TRBJ1-1; possibly TRBD1 for D (6 bases). V gave up 5 bases and J gave up 1 base, with 8 bases separating them. This CDR3 contains 12 residues. CDR1 DFQATT and CDR2 SNEGSKA come from the germline V gene (reference sequence). CDR3 loop: CSAFRGNTEAFF. The DNA for the CDR3 is TGCAGTGCTTTCAGGGGGAACACTGAAGCTTTCTTT.

This clonotype was detected a few times. The chain recombines TRBV11-1 with TRBJ1-1, with 10 bases identical to TRBD1. The CDR3 covers 18 residues. Germline V CDR1 and CDR2: SGHAT, FQDESV (reference sequence). The ends lost 6 bases at V and 3 bases at J; junction bases unmatched: 16. The CDR3 is CASRPRQGASPRDTEAFF. CDR3 nucleotide sequence: TGTGCCAGCAGGCCTAGACAGGGGGCCTCCCCGAGGGACACTGAAGCTTTCTTT.

This clonotype was counted a few times. J is TRBJ2-7 and V is TRBV4-2; TRBD2 matches 9 bases. The germline V gene has CDR1 LGHNA and CDR2 YNFKEQ. This CDR3 spans 14 amino acids. The V gene end was trimmed by 1 base and the J gene end by 7 bases; junction bases not matched to a gene: 5. The CDR3 reads CASSQASGKSEQYF. The CDR3 DNA follows: TGTGCCAGCAGCCAAGCTAGCGGGAAGAGTGAGCAGTACTTC.

The table lists this clonotype with a few counts. The CDR3 protein is CASSLKDWTSGSYGELFF. In DNA, the CDR3 is TGTGCCAGCAGCTTAAAGGATTGGACTAGCGGGAGTTACGGGGAGCTGTTTTTT. J is TRBJ2-2 and V is TRBV11-1; 13 bases agree with TRBD2. J was trimmed by 7 bases and V by 2 bases; bases with no gene match: 10. The length of the CDR3 is 18 residues. The germline CDR1 and CDR2 sequences are SGHAT and FQDESV (reference sequence).

This clonotype appeared a few times. V and J are TRBV24-1 and TRBJ2-1; the match to TRBD2 covers 13 bases. V lost 3 bases, J lost 8 bases, and 3 bases stayed unmatched. The CDR3 spans 15 residues. The germline gives CDR1 KGHDR, CDR2 SFDVKD. The chain's CDR3 is CATSDRTSGRYEQFF. The CDR3 DNA is TGTGCCACCAGTGATCGGACTAGCGGGAGATATGAGCAGTTCTTC.

In its sample, this clonotype was seen a few times. This chain connects TRBV2 to TRBJ1-2; no clear D gene. The CDR3 spans 11 residues. The V end was cut by 8 bases, the J end by 4 bases, with 8 bases between. The germline V gene has CDR1 SNHLY and CDR2 FYNNEI. CDR3 sequence reads: CASSQGYGYTF. The CDR3 DNA is TGTGCCAGCTCCCAAGGCTATGGCTACACCTTC.

At least ten counts were recorded for this clonotype. This chain joins TRBV6-1 and TRBJ2-4; possibly TRBD1 for D (5 bases). The V gene lost 4 bases and the J gene lost 0 bases, with 19 bases spanning the gap. Germline values: CDR1 MNHNS, CDR2 SASEGT. CDR3 length: 18 amino acids. The chain's CDR3 is CASSASVQGSLAKNIQYF. The CDR3 DNA reads as TGTGCCAGCAGTGCTTCGGTGCAGGGATCGCTAGCCAAAAACATTCAGTACTTC.

By share, this clonotype counts as medium-sized. V and J are TRBV7-2 and TRBJ2-3; 15 nucleotides align to TRBD2. Germline V gene data show CDR1 as SGHTA and CDR2 as FQGNSA. The J segment lost 0 bases and the V segment lost 5 bases, leaving 6 bases of the junction unmatched. The CDR3 has 18 residues. CDR3 in amino acids: CASSVGTSGRRSTDTQYF. The CDR3 coding sequence is TGTGCCAGCAGCGTAGGGACTAGCGGGAGGCGGAGCACAGATACGCAGTATTTT.

CDR3 in amino acids: CASSEGLYNEQFF. The CDR3 DNA is TGTGCCAGCAGTGAGGGTCTATACAATGAGCAGTTCTTC. V and J are TRBV28 and TRBJ2-1; TRBD2 might be the D (5 bases). CDR3 size: 13 residues. V gave up 5 bases and J gave up 4 bases, with 9 bases separating them. In germline, CDR1 is MDHEN, CDR2 SYDVKM.

The chain combines TRBV5-7 with TRBJ2-7; 7 bases line up with TRBD1. TRBV5-7 is reported as an ORF; its role is uncertain. With 7 bases clipped from V and 4 bases from J, the junction kept 26 bases outside the gene matches. The length of the CDR3 is 19 residues. CDR3 nucleotide sequence: TGTGCCAGCGGCCCCGCCGTCTGGACAGGCGAAGGTACCCGATACGAGCAGTACTTC. It is translated as CASGPAVWTGEGTRYEQYF.

V and J are TRBV24-1 and TRBJ1-1, with D possibly matching TRBD1 (5 bases). Trimming took off 5 bases at V and 0 bases at J, with 9 bases between the two ends. The length of the CDR3 is 14 residues. Germline V CDR1 and CDR2: KGHDR, SFDVKD. As DNA, the CDR3 is TGTGCCACCAGTGGGTCAGGGATGAACACTGAAGCTTTCTTT. This codes for CATSGSGMNTEAFF.

J is TRBJ2-1 and V is TRBV11-2, with 11 bases identical to TRBD2. Germline CDR1 and CDR2: SGHAT and FQNNGV. The CDR3 has 17 amino acids. V was clipped by 5 bases and J by 0 bases; unmatched bases: 6. CDR3 sequence reads: CASSVAGGISSYNEQFF. The CDR3 coding sequence is TGTGCCAGCAGCGTAGCGGGAGGGATCAGCTCCTACAATGAGCAGTTCTTC.